What follows is one TCR beta chain and its context. Its antigen is unknown. The CDR3 covers 15 residues. Trimming shortened V by 3 bases and J by 4 bases, and 13 bases separated the two germline ends. Germline V gives CDR1 SGHRS, CDR2 YFSETQ. 13 Jbeta primers and 60 Vbeta primers were used for the PCR. The authors' processing: Later, tens of millions of unique TCR beta chains were counted in an analysis, and roughly 10 million of them were shared. The repertoire was sequenced with immunoSEQ multiplex PCR; TCRdb's copy has only in-frame clones and lacks some. From that table come the V and J calls and clone size; the DNA was used to work out D and trimming. The data hold 85,000 to 90,000 clones, with approximately 90% observed a single time. This specimen comes from a study of cytomegalovirus exposure and HLA in healthy donors. Study results and caveats: It was reported that TCR beta sequences correctly inferred the HLA-A and HLA-B alleles for most subjects. Using the classifier, cytomegalovirus status was reportedly diagnosed with high specificity and sensitivity.

Though nominally healthy at sampling, donors likely had unrecorded immune exposures. The rearrangement links TRBV5-1 to TRBJ1-4, with a tentative D call TRBD1 (5 bases). Material for sequencing was PBMCs. The source of this sequence is a young man in good health and CMV-seronegative. The CDR3 DNA follows: TGCGCCAGCAGCTCGGGGGACCACCTTAATGAAAAACTGTTTTTT. As protein: CASSSGDHLNEKLFF.